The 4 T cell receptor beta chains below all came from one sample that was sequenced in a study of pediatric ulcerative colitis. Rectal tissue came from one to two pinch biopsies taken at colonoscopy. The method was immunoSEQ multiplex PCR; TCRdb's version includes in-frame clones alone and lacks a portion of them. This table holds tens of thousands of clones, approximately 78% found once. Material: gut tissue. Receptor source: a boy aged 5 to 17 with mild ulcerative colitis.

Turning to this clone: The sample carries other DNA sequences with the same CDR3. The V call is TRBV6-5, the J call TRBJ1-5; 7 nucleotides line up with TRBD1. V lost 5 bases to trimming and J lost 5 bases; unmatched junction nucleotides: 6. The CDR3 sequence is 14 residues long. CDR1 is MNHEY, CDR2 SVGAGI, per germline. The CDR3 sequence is CASSKQGRDQPQHF. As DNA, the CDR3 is TGTGCCAGCAGTAAACAGGGGCGGGATCAGCCCCAGCATTTT.

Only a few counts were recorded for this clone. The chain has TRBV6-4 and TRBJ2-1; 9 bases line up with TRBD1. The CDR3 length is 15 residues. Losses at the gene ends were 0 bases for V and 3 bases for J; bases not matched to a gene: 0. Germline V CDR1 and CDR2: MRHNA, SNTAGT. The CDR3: CASSDSTGGYNEQFF. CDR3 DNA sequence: TGTGCCAGCAGTGACTCGACAGGGGGCTACAATGAGCAGTTCTTC.

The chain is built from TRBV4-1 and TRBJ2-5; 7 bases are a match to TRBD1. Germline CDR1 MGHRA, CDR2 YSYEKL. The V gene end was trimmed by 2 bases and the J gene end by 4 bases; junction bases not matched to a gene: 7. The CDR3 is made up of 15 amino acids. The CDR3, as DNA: TGCGCCAGCAGCCAAACCATTACAGGGGCAGAGACCCAGTACTTC. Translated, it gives CASSQTITGAETQYF.

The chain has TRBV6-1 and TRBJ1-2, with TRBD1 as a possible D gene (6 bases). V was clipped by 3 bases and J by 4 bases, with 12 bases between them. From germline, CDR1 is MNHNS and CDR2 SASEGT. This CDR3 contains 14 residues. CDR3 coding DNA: TGTGCCAGCAGTGAGAGGGGGGCCGGCTATGGCTACACCTTC. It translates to CASSERGAGYGYTF.